This TCR beta chain was profiled in a study of CD8 T cells in ankylosing spondylitis. Study observations and caveats: A number of the motif variants had already been described in reactive arthritis synovial fluid and blood. One TCR beta motif, made up of 7 or 8 highly homologous variants, appeared characteristic of ankylosing spondylitis blood.

TCRdb re-analysed the 5' RACE reads in MiXCR, keeping a single row per CDR3 protein. The sample carries hundreds of thousands of distinct CDR3 sequences, about an eighth recorded once. As regards this clonotype: What it recognizes is unknown.

The V end was cut by 3 bases, the J end by 5 bases, with 8 bases between. The CDR3 is 14 residues long. The germline V gene has CDR1 ENHRY and CDR2 SYGVKD. This clonotype originated in a male donor with ankylosing spondylitis. Sequencing input: blood, either unsorted or a sorted T cell fraction (not recorded which). This rearrangement joins TRBV10-3 to TRBJ1-6; D gene unclear. CDR3 nucleotide sequence: TGTGCCATCAGTGACCGACTTCATAATTCACCCCTCCACTTT. Translated, it gives CAISDRLHNSPLHF.